This T cell receptor (beta chain) was identified during a study of T cell responses to AZD1222 COVID-19 vaccine. Findings and limits, study-wide: Spike was spanned by vaccine-associated CD4 TCRs, which were dominant at 160-218 and 743-854. Spike-specific TCR breadth and depth grew following two AZD1222 doses. Most donors were white British and more were female, and clonal diversity was possibly underestimated.

About this clone: Its antigen remains unknown.

Data came from immunoSEQ multiplex PCR; TCRdb stores just in-frame clones and leaves some out. The table lists some 120,000 clones, 65% to 90% of them singletons. Doses given second, at about 4 or about 12 weeks, were pooled. V lost 3 bases, J lost 5 bases, and 11 bases stayed unmatched. This CDR3 region has 16 residues. The germline V gene has CDR1 SNHLY and CDR2 FYNNEI. The TCR comes from an adult who received the AZD1222 COVID-19 vaccine. The rearrangement links TRBV2 to TRBJ2-7; 9 nucleotides agree with TRBD1. The starting material was peripheral blood, obtained 28 days after the second AZD1222 dose. CDR3 residues: CASSDHGDRAGDEQYF. As DNA, the CDR3 is TGTGCCAGCAGTGACCACGGGGACAGGGCAGGCGACGAGCAGTACTTC.